Described below is a single T cell receptor (beta chain) sequence and its context. The target antigen is unknown. The CDR3 contains 14 residues. V was cut by 5 bases and J by 1 base, with 11 bases left in between. Germline V gene sequence: CDR1 SEHNR, CDR2 FQNEAQ (reference sequence). RNA transcripts yielded amplified TCR beta CDR3 regions. HTBI primers were employed in a first-round RT-PCR of the TCR CDR3. A single record per CDR3 protein comes from TCRdb applying MiXCR to the multiplex PCR reads. In the table there are roughly 500,000 distinct CDR3 sequences, around 46% of which are singletons. Investigators excluded patients with uncontrolled infection, other autoimmune disease, pregnancy or lactation. The diagnoses drew upon clinical symptoms, serum thyroxine and TRAb, thyroid ultrasound and orbital computed tomography. This record comes from a study of T cells in Graves' hyperthyroidism and ophthalmopathy. Broader study findings: Most thyroid clonotypes expanded above 0.001 were also detected in blood.

V gene TRBV7-9 combines with J gene TRBJ2-5, with no clear D. This sequence originates from an adult woman with Graves' disease, either hyperthyroidism or ophthalmopathy (not recorded which). Sequencing was performed on peripheral blood or thyroid tissue (not recorded which). CDR3 loop: CASSPIPSQETQYF. The CDR3 DNA follows: TGTGCCAGCAGCCCCATACCCAGCCAAGAGACCCAGTACTTC.